A selection of T cell receptor beta chains follows, all from one sample in a study of cytomegalovirus exposure and HLA in healthy donors. Clones were sequenced by immunoSEQ multiplex PCR, and TCRdb holds only the in-frame ones, with some missing. The repertoire consists of about 130,000 clones, with around 70% occurring once and the leading ten covering roughly 2.1%. The sample taken for sequencing was PBMCs. The receptors come from a woman aged 40 to 50 in good health and CMV-seropositive. Both conserved end residues are part of each CDR3. The D gene is left open where the match is weak. The size entry is marked missing in some rows and otherwise reads once, few, many or a size class.

>-|TRBJ1-1|-|TRBV18
TGTGCCAGCTCACCACCGGGCGTTTGGGGGCGGAACACTGAAGCTTTCTTT
CASSPPGVWGRNTEAFF
>-|TRBJ2-7|-|TRBV7-3
TGTGCCAGCAGCTCCGACCAGAGGACAGTTCTCGGGCACTACGAGCAGTACTTC
CASSSDQRTVLGHYEQYF
>-|TRBJ2-7|TRBD1|TRBV7-3
TGTGCCAGCAGCTTAGCCGGGACAGGGACCTACGAGCAGTACTTC
CASSLAGTGTYEQYF
>once|TRBJ2-3|-|TRBV28
TGTGCCAGCAGCCATCCGGTGTTGGCCATTAGGCGGACAGATACGCAGTATTTT
CASSHPVLAIRRTDTQYF
>-|TRBJ2-5|TRBD2|TRBV13
TGTGCCAGCAGCTTTGGGGCCACCGGGACACCCACGGGGGGGGAGACCCAGTACTTC
CASSFGATGTPTGGETQYF
>-|TRBJ2-2|-|TRBV19
TGTGCCAGTAGTACCGATTGGGGGGTTCTCGACACCGGGGAGCTGTTTTTT
CASSTDWGVLDTGELFF
>-|TRBJ1-5|TRBD1|TRBV5-8
TGTGCCAGCAGCTTTAACAGGGGGGTGGAGAATCAGCCCCAGCATTTT
CASSFNRGVENQPQHF
>-|TRBJ1-2|-|TRBV19
TGTGCCAGTATAAAGGGGCCCTATGGCTACACCTTC
CASIKGPYGYTF
>once|TRBJ2-7|-|TRBV6-1
TGTGCCTCGTTACAGGCGTGCGAGCAGTACTTC
CASLQACEQYF
>-|TRBJ1-1|-|TRBV5-1
TGCGCCAGCAGCTTGTACCGGGAAGTTTTACACACTGAAGCTTTCTTT
CASSLYREVLHTEAFF